The T cell receptor (beta chain) under discussion was sequenced for a study of regulatory dendritic cells for organ transplantation listed by TCRdb under 2017. The study in broad terms: Sorted naive and memory CD4+ and CD8+ T cells had their TCRbeta repertoires sequenced both before and after allostimulation with either regulatory or mature dendritic cells.

As regards this clone: Its antigen remains undetermined. No base qualities exist here, and no much larger clone lies one base off it.

What the study reported, not specific to this receptor: Expansion of memory CD8+ clones was induced by allostimulation in both subjects, but more limited expansion appeared to be induced by regulatory dendritic cells than by mature dendritic cells. Among the resting subsets, memory CD8+ T cells contained the most alloreactive TCR clonotypes. The repertoires of naive CD4+ and CD8+ T cells were highly diverse, while memory cell repertoires were less diverse, with memory CD8+ cells being the most oligoclonal. Sequencing was done in only two subjects, and the authors reported considerable heterogeneity between individuals in the alloreactive memory CD8+ T cell pool.

Cut back by 1 base and 6 bases, the V and J ends lie 12 bases apart. Based on the germline V gene (reference sequence), the CDR1 and CDR2 sequences are LNHDA and SQIVND. The CDR3, cysteine through phenylalanine, is 15 amino acids long. The read is trimmed to its CDR3 DNA, 45 bases read in frame from base 1. TCRbeta CDR3 regions were amplified by multiplexed two-step PCR using Vbeta-specific forward primers and Jbeta-specific reverse primers. The TCRbeta libraries were sequenced on an Illumina instrument via the immunoSEQ service. In the original analysis: IMGT annotation was used to assign V, D and J genes, and synthetic CDR3 analogues were used to correct counts for multiplex PCR bias. In the immunoSEQ Analyzer, repertoire clonality was calculated as one minus the normalized Shannon entropy. Fisher's exact test with Benjamini-Hochberg false discovery rate control was used to define clonal expansion, with two-tailed P<0.01. TCRdb provides this immuneACCESS table in a form limited to in-frame rearrangements. Some clones are lacking; in checked studies, under half of them reflect an unresolved V gene, and why the rest are absent is not known. The D gene and trimming were derived from the DNA, and the V and J assignments and clone size from that table. A total of 28,000 or so clones appear in this sample, around 84% of them only once. About 0.095% of the sample belongs to the ten largest clones.

FACS was used to sort CD4+ or CD8+ cells into naive T cells, defined as CD45RA+, and memory T cells, defined as CD45RO+. A couple of healthy control subjects provided the T cells used for TCR sequencing. Sorted T cell subsets that were not stimulated were used as baseline controls for the mixed lymphocyte reactions. The Qiagen DNeasy Blood & Tissue Kit was used to extract genomic DNA. The sample was naive CD4+ T cells from blood. The intended sense of this specimen's cell subset or site label: CD45RA+ naive T cells. This receptor was obtained from a human donor in good health. This chain joins TRBV19 to TRBJ1-4, with the D gene uncertain. The CDR3 is CASSIGPSSDEKLFF. The nucleotides read TGTGCCAGTAGTATAGGCCCAAGCAGCGATGAAAAACTGTTTTTT.